This T cell receptor (beta chain) appears in the sequencing data of a study of blood T cell repertoires in COVID-19. Germline V CDR1 and CDR2: SGHRS, YFSETQ. CDR3 length: 15 amino acids. V lost 4 bases and J 4 bases, leaving 15 bases between the germline ends. Per the authors' pipeline: Nucleated cell counts were estimated from reference gene primer amplification. Profiled with immunoSEQ multiplex PCR; TCRdb holds only in-frame clones, not every one. Clonal size and the V and J genes are those of that table, whereas D and trimming came from the DNA. The sample lists a few hundred thousand clones, 70% to 85% seen once, with about 3.2% in the top ten. Participants were aged roughly 18 to 90 years from 20 to 30 US areas. Each participant's cohort was designated according to participant-reported clinical history. Recovery among Cohort 3 donors was established by two negative PCRs, clearance, or symptom resolution.

Sequences were obtained from PBMCs or T cells enriched from blood (not recorded which). The J gene is TRBJ1-5, the V gene TRBV5-1, with TRBD1 as a possible D gene (6 bases). This clonotype was sampled from a woman aged 60-75 years who had recovered from COVID-19. CDR3 region: CASSVLGQPNQPQHF. Written as DNA, the CDR3 is TGCGCCAGCAGCGTGCTAGGACAGCCTAATCAGCCCCAGCATTTT.